This entry lists 5 T cell receptor beta chains sequenced from one sample in a study of T cell repertoires in cytomegalovirus infection. Via MiXCR, TCRdb re-called the reads, giving one row per CDR3 protein. Among around 530,000 distinct CDR3 sequences, about 15% were seen once, and the ten largest hold roughly a quarter. Sequenced sample: CD8+ T cells from PBMCs. Source of these receptors: a human donor in good health (CMV status not recorded). Some clones in this sample may be carry-over from other donors' samples.

V usage is TRBV7-3 and J usage is TRBJ2-3, with D possibly being TRBD2 (5 bases). Trimming took off 5 bases at V and 0 bases at J, with 9 bases between the two ends. Germline loops: CDR1 SGHTA, CDR2 FQGTGA. CDR3 length: 14 amino acids. DNA of the CDR3: TGTGCCAGCAGCAAGCCGGGAAGCACAGATACGCAGTATTTT. Encoded protein: CASSKPGSTDTQYF.

As to this clonotype: This may be a read error: a much more frequent sequence differs by one nucleotide. The V call is TRBV28, the J call TRBJ1-5; D might be TRBD1 (5 bases). Deletions cut 6 bases from V and 6 bases from J, with 12 bases between. Germline CDR1 MDHEN, CDR2 SYDVKM. The CDR3 is made up of 13 amino acids. CDR3 residues: CASRGGTTQPQHF. The CDR3, as DNA: TGTGCCAGCAGGGGTGGGACCACTCAGCCCCAGCATTTT.

This rearrangement joins TRBV28 to TRBJ2-5, with 13 bases that match TRBD2. Germline CDR1 and CDR2: MDHEN and SYDVKM. This CDR3 contains 17 residues. The V gene end was trimmed by 1 base and the J gene end by 5 bases; junction bases not matched to a gene: 7. CDR3 region: CASSLLGLAGVGETQYF. CDR3 coding DNA: TGTGCCAGCAGTTTATTAGGACTAGCGGGAGTTGGGGAGACCCAGTACTTC.

This clonotype was recorded many times. This chain uses TRBV7-9 with TRBJ1-6, with D possibly TRBD1 on 6 matching bases. This CDR3 is built from 13 residues. V was trimmed by 8 bases and J by 11 bases, leaving 16 bases between them. The germline V gene encodes CDR1 SEHNR and CDR2 FQNEAQ (reference sequence). Here the CDR3 reads CASEGQNLAPLHF. The CDR3 nucleotides read TGTGCCAGCGAAGGACAGAATTTGGCACCCCTCCACTTT.

The V and J genes are TRBV6-5 and TRBJ1-2; D may be TRBD1 (5 bases). The CDR3 consists of 14 residues. The V gene's germline CDR1 is MNHEY and CDR2 SVGAGI. V was clipped by 0 bases and J by 7 bases, with 12 bases between them. The CDR3 DNA reads as TGTGCCAGCAGTTACTCCGCGGGGCCGTCTGGCTACACCTTC. This codes for CASSYSAGPSGYTF.